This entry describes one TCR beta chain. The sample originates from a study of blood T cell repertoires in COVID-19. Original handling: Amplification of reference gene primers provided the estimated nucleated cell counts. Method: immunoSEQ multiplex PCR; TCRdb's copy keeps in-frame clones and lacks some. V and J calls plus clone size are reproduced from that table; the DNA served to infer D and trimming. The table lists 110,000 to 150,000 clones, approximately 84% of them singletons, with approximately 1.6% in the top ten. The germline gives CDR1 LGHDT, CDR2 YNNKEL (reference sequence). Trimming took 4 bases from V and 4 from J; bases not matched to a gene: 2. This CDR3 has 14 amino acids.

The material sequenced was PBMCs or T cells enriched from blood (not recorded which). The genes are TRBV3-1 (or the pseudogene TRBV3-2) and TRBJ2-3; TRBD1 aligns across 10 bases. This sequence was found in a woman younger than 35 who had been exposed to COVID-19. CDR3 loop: CASSLGQGADTQYF. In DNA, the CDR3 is TGTGCCAGCAGCCTAGGACAGGGGGCAGATACGCAGTATTTT.